The clone carrying this TCR beta chain was seen more than once but under ten times. Sequenced by immunoSEQ multiplex PCR; TCRdb stores in-frame clones only, minus some. The profile shows 11,000 or so clones, about 78% of them singletons. This entry belongs to a study of T cells after somatic rescue of genetic block. The CDR3 sequence is 14 residues long. The germline V and J ends were trimmed by 3 bases and 3 bases, with 12 bases remaining between them. The germline gives CDR1 SGHTA, CDR2 FQGNSA. Sequencing was performed on peripheral blood mononuclear cells (PBMCs). This chain connects TRBV7-2 to TRBJ2-7; a possible D gene is TRBD1 (6 bases). This TCR was sampled from a boy aged 10-17 years. The CDR3 DNA follows: TGTGCCAGCAGCTTTGGTACAGGGTACTACGAGCAGTACTTC. This codes for CASSFGTGYYEQYF.